This TCR beta chain was identified in a study of blood T cell repertoires in COVID-19. As originally analysed: How many nucleated cells were present was estimated from reference gene primer amplification. Sequencing was performed with immunoSEQ multiplex PCR; in TCRdb, only in-frame clones are kept and a portion is missing. That table furnishes V, J and clone size, whereas the DNA furnished D and trimming. This table holds fewer than 350,000 clones, 88% found once. Germline V lookup: CDR1 MNHEY, CDR2 SVGAGI. This CDR3 region has 12 residues. The V and J ends lost 5 bases and 4 bases respectively, with 9 bases between them.

The rearrangement uses TRBV6-5 and TRBJ2-7; D is undetermined. Material for sequencing was PBMCs or T cells enriched from blood (not recorded which). The sequence was obtained from a woman aged 55 to 70 in a cohort exposed to, infected with or recovered from COVID-19 (not recorded which). The CDR3 nucleotides are TGTGCCAGCAGTCGACACCGATACGAGCAGTACTTC. Translated: CASSRHRYEQYF.